The 27 T cell receptor beta chains given below trace back to one sample, sequenced in a study of blood T cell repertoires in COVID-19. TCRdb keeps only in-frame clones here, not all; method: immunoSEQ multiplex PCR. The sample has roughly 240,000 clones, roughly four fifths seen once; the top ten hold 4.7%. Sequencing was carried out using peripheral blood. The receptors stem from a woman in her seventies with acute or convalescent COVID-19.

The V call is TRBV24-1, the J call TRBJ1-5, with D uncertain. The length of the CDR3 is 13 residues. V was cut by 3 bases and J by 9 bases, with 11 bases left in between. Germline assignment: CDR1 KGHDR and CDR2 SFDVKD. This chain's CDR3 is CATSDVEGWPQHF. CDR3 sequence (DNA): TGTGCCACCAGTGATGTGGAGGGTTGGCCCCAGCATTTT.

This sequence joins TRBV4-2 and TRBJ2-7; TRBD1 is a possible D gene (5 bases). Germline V gene data show CDR1 as LGHNA and CDR2 as YNFKEQ. The CDR3 has 17 residues. V shed 0 bases and J shed 6 bases, with 21 bases lying between them. CDR3 protein: CASSQDRLRGADSEQYF. The CDR3 nucleotides read TGTGCCAGCAGCCAAGATAGGCTAAGGGGCGCAGATAGCGAGCAGTACTTC.

The chain employs TRBV11-2 and TRBJ1-1; weak D call: TRBD1 (5 bases). Germline V gives CDR1 SGHAT, CDR2 FQNNGV. Trimming shortened V by 5 bases and J by 1 base, and 20 bases separated the two germline ends. CDR3 length: 17 residues. The CDR3 DNA follows: TGTGCCAGCAGCCCAATACCTTCGACCCAGGGGAACACTGAAGCTTTCTTT. Its translation is CASSPIPSTQGNTEAFF. Full variable domain (remainder filled in from reference TRBV11-2 and TRBJ1-1): EAGVAQSPRYKIIEKRQSVAFWCNPISGHATLYWYQQILGQGPKLLIQFQNNGVVDDSQLPKDRFSAERLKGVDSTLKIQPAKLEDSAVYLCASSPIPSTQGNTEAFFGQGTRLTVV.

The chain has TRBV19 and TRBJ1-1; 7 positions agree with TRBD1. Germline-derived CDR1 and CDR2 are LNHDA and SQIVND (reference sequence). CDR3 length: 14 amino acids. The trim removed 4 bases at V and 2 bases at J, leaving 4 bases unmatched. In DNA form, the CDR3 reads TGTGCCAGTAGTACCGGGACAGTAAACACTGAAGCTTTCTTT. This sequence encodes CASSTGTVNTEAFF. Supplemented by reference TRBV19 and TRBJ1-1, the full variable domain reads DGGITQSPKYLFRKEGQNVTLSCEQNLNHDAMYWYRQDPGQGLRLIYYSQIVNDFQKGDIAEGYSVSREKKESFPLTVTSAQKNPTAFYLCASSTGTVNTEAFFGQGTRLTVV.

The chain employs TRBV5-1 and TRBJ2-1; no firm D call. Germline CDR1 reads SGHRS; CDR2 reads YFSETQ. Trimming removed 0 bases at V and 5 bases at J, with 6 bases between. The CDR3 runs 13 residues. The CDR3 sequence: CASSLEENNEQFF. The CDR3 nucleotides read TGCGCCAGCAGCTTGGAAGAGAACAATGAGCAGTTCTTC.

The J gene is TRBJ2-3, the V gene TRBV9, with D perhaps TRBD2 (6 bases). CDR1 and CDR2 from the germline V gene are SGDLS and YYNGEE. The V end lost 6 bases, the J end lost 6 bases, and 20 bases lay between the germline ends. The CDR3 has 15 amino acids. CDR3 nucleotides: TGTGCCAGCAATTGGGGGGAAAGTTGGATGGATACGCAGTATTTT. Translating it yields CASNWGESWMDTQYF.

The CDR3 sequence is CAISGGVGGGLNTEAFF. DNA of the CDR3: TGTGCCATCAGTGGCGGAGTAGGGGGGGGATTAAACACTGAAGCTTTCTTT. This chain links TRBV10-3 with TRBJ1-1; tentatively, D is TRBD1 (6 bases). This CDR3 has 17 residues. Per the germline V gene, CDR1 is ENHRY and CDR2 is SYGVKD. Trimming shortened V by 4 bases and J by 2 bases, and 20 bases separated the two germline ends.

The chain joins TRBV7-2 to TRBJ1-5; possibly TRBD1 for D (6 bases). The CDR3 totals 15 residues. CDR1 SGHTA and CDR2 FQGNSA come from the germline V gene. Trimming removed 6 bases from V and 1 base from J, with 13 bases in between. The chain's CDR3 is CASRAGTSSNQPQHF. CDR3 sequence (DNA): TGTGCCAGCAGGGCCGGGACATCCAGCAATCAGCCCCAGCATTTT.

The chain links TRBV12-3 or TRBV12-4 to TRBJ1-5; D is unclear. V lost 6 bases to trimming and J lost 7 bases, with 13 bases between them. The CDR3 loop spans 13 amino acids. This CDR3 reads CASSWRVRQPQHF. Here the CDR3 DNA reads TGTGCCAGCAGCTGGCGGGTGCGACAGCCCCAGCATTTT.

V usage is TRBV11-2 and J usage is TRBJ1-1; no definite D call. V was pared by 7 bases and J by 6 bases, with 12 bases between. The CDR3 runs to 12 residues. From germline, CDR1 is SGHAT and CDR2 FQNNGV. The CDR3 bases are TGTGCCAGCACCGGGTTAGCGGCTGAAGCTTTCTTT. It encodes CASTGLAAEAFF.

V gene TRBV9 combines with J gene TRBJ1-3; D is unresolved. V lost 5 bases, J lost 3 bases, and 6 bases lay in between. The CDR3 runs to 12 residues. The germline V gene encodes CDR1 SGDLS and CDR2 YYNGEE. CDR3 sequence: CASRGGGNTIYF. In DNA form, the CDR3 reads TGTGCCAGCAGGGGAGGTGGAAACACCATATATTTT.

This clone appeared a single time. The V call is TRBV6-2 or TRBV6-3, the J call TRBJ1-5, with TRBD1 identical over 8 bases. The junction had 7 bases not matched to a gene; V was cut back by 3 bases and J by 6 bases. Germline CDR1 MNHEY, CDR2 SVGEGT. CDR3 length equals 15 residues. CDR3 loop: CASSYYGQGLQPQHF. The CDR3 region has the DNA TGTGCCAGCAGTTATTACGGACAGGGACTTCAGCCCCAGCATTTT.

The CDR3 coding sequence is TGTGCCAGTAGCGCCGGGACAGGGGGTCATCAGCCCCAGCATTTT. Translated: CASSAGTGGHQPQHF. This chain uses TRBV19 with TRBJ1-5; 11 nucleotides agree with TRBD1. J was trimmed by 5 bases and V by 6 bases; bases with no gene match: 6. Germline V gene sequence: CDR1 LNHDA, CDR2 SQIVND (reference sequence). CDR3 length: 15 residues.

The chain is built from TRBV15 and TRBJ2-6; the D is unclear. Germline V CDR1 and CDR2: LNHNV, YYDKDF (reference sequence). The ends were cut back, 0 bases at V and 0 bases at J, with 12 bases in the middle. CDR3 length: 18 amino acids. The CDR3, as DNA: TGTGCCACCAGCAGAGATTACAGCCTCGGCTCTGGGGCCAACGTCCTGACTTTC. Its protein is CATSRDYSLGSGANVLTF.

A few counts support this clone. The chain employs TRBV7-9 and TRBJ2-3, with 8 bases identical to TRBD1. After removal of 1 base from V and 5 bases from J, the junction contained 11 bases not matched to a gene. Germline CDR1 and CDR2: SEHNR and FQNEAQ (reference sequence). The CDR3 sequence is 17 residues long. For the CDR3, the DNA is TGTGCCAGCAGCTTAGGTCGTAGACAGGGGTCTGGAGATACGCAGTATTTT. Protein product: CASSLGRRQGSGDTQYF.

The DNA of the CDR3 is TGTGCCAGCAGTGATACAGGGTATGAAAAACTGTTTTTT. Translating it yields CASSDTGYEKLFF. V and J are TRBV28 and TRBJ1-4, with D perhaps TRBD1 (6 bases). The CDR3 has 13 amino acids. Trimming stripped 5 bases from V and 6 bases from J, with 10 bases between. Germline V gives CDR1 MDHEN, CDR2 SYDVKM.

This chain joins TRBV3-1 (or the pseudogene TRBV3-2) and TRBJ1-6; maybe TRBD1 (6 bases). Germline V gene sequence: CDR1 LGHDT, CDR2 YNNKEL (reference sequence). The CDR3 contains 15 residues. The germline V and J ends were trimmed by 4 bases and 9 bases, with 16 bases remaining between them. The DNA of the CDR3 is TGTGCCAGCAGCCCCCGAACAGGGAGAGGTTCACCCCTCCACTTT. Its protein product is CASSPRTGRGSPLHF.

The rearrangement links TRBV6-6 to TRBJ1-1, with a possible D match to TRBD1 (5 bases). This CDR3 has 12 residues. Trimming pared 2 bases from V and 6 bases from J, leaving 7 bases between. CDR1 and CDR2 (germline): MNHNY, SVGAGI (reference sequence). The CDR3 spells CASSYRGAEAFF. CDR3 sequence (DNA): TGTGCCAGCAGTTACAGGGGTGCTGAAGCTTTCTTT.

J is TRBJ2-1 and V is TRBV14; D is possibly TRBD2 (6 bases). V dropped 4 bases and J dropped 9 bases, with 10 bases sitting between them. This CDR3 has 12 amino acids. Germline values: CDR1 SGHDN, CDR2 FVKESK. CDR3 residues: CASSPRRGEQFF. DNA for the CDR3: TGTGCCAGCAGCCCTAGGAGGGGTGAGCAGTTCTTC.

J is TRBJ1-2 and V is TRBV14, with D tentatively TRBD1 (5 bases). Germline loops: CDR1 SGHDN, CDR2 FVKESK. Between the trimmed V and J ends, which lost 0 bases and 7 bases, there was a span of 9 bases. This CDR3 spans 13 amino acids. CDR3 protein: CASSQERTSGYTF. CDR3 DNA: TGTGCCAGCAGCCAAGAGCGGACAAGTGGCTACACCTTC.

The gene calls are TRBV6-5 and TRBJ2-7, with D perhaps TRBD1 (6 bases). The germline CDR1 and CDR2 sequences are MNHEY and SVGAGI. V was trimmed by 6 bases and J by 0 bases, leaving 12 bases between them. The CDR3 has 14 amino acids. The CDR3 region is CASSLRTDSYEQYF. CDR3 in DNA: TGTGCCAGCAGCCTTAGGACAGACTCCTACGAGCAGTACTTC.

The chain carries TRBV7-2 and TRBJ2-3, with TRBD1 identical over 8 bases. The CDR3 is 16 residues long. The trim removed 5 bases at V and 2 bases at J, leaving 9 bases unmatched. Germline-derived CDR1 and CDR2 are SGHTA and FQGNSA. The CDR3 nucleotides are TGTGCCAGCAGCAGAATGGGGGACAGGCCCACAGATACGCAGTATTTT. It is translated as CASSRMGDRPTDTQYF.

This chain joins TRBV6-6 and TRBJ2-3; 7 nucleotides match TRBD1. The CDR3 loop spans 13 amino acids. Germline CDR1 MNHNY, CDR2 SVGAGI (reference sequence). Unmatched junction bases numbered 7, after V lost 11 bases and J lost 2 bases. The CDR3 sequence is CAGTKGATDTQYF. CDR3 coding DNA: TGTGCCGGCACGAAGGGGGCCACAGATACGCAGTATTTT.

CDR3 sequence: CASSFASGNTIYF. The CDR3 DNA reads TGTGCCAGCAGTTTCGCGTCTGGAAACACCATATATTTT. The gene calls are TRBV28 and TRBJ1-3; no clear D gene. CDR1 is MDHEN, CDR2 SYDVKM, per germline. V lost 3 bases to trimming and J lost 1 base, with 4 bases between them. The CDR3 is made up of 13 amino acids.

J is TRBJ1-3 and V is TRBV5-6, with 9 bases matching TRBD1. The CDR3 covers 15 residues. CDR1 is SGHDT and CDR2 is YYEEEE in the germline V gene. Unmatched junction bases numbered 6, after V lost 4 bases and J lost 4 bases. The CDR3 protein is CASSGQGFLGNTIYF. In DNA form, the CDR3 reads TGTGCCAGCAGCGGACAGGGGTTCCTAGGAAACACCATATATTTT.

The V gene is TRBV19, the J gene TRBJ1-2; tentatively, D is TRBD1 (5 bases). This CDR3 comprises 16 residues. V lost 5 bases to trimming and J lost 3 bases, with 19 bases between them. Germline values: CDR1 LNHDA, CDR2 SQIVND (reference sequence). The CDR3 sequence: CASSRGTPYRDYGYTF. In nucleotides, the CDR3 is TGTGCCAGTAGTCGGGGGACCCCTTATAGAGACTATGGCTACACCTTC.

With respect to this clone: Relative to the germline gene, one junction end is altered; a read error may explain this. The chain is built from TRBV25-1 and TRBJ1-1; 7 positions agree with TRBD1. The CDR3 loop spans 12 amino acids. Germline loops: CDR1 MGHDK, CDR2 SYGVNS. This chain's CDR3 is CASSEKPGQLNF. The CDR3 DNA is TGTGCCAGCAGTGAAAAACCGGGACAGCTAAACTTT.